Presented here are 19 T cell receptor beta chains from one specimen sequenced in a study of cytomegalovirus exposure and HLA in healthy donors. PCR was performed using 60 Vbeta and 13 Jbeta primers. Only in-frame clones appear in the TCRdb table, and some are missing; sequencing was by immunoSEQ multiplex PCR. The sample lists approximately 150,000 clones, 65% to 70% occurring once. The specimen sequenced was PBMCs. The source of these receptors is a young man in good health and CMV-seropositive.

This chain uses TRBV5-1 with TRBJ2-2, with D possibly being TRBD2 (7 bases). Germline CDR1 reads SGHRS; CDR2 reads YFSETQ. There are 15 residues in the CDR3. V lost 6 bases, J lost 3 bases, and 15 bases lay in between. CDR3 DNA: TGCGCCAGCAACCGGGGGGCGTTGGACACCGGGGAGCTGTTTTTT. This sequence encodes CASNRGALDTGELFF.

The chain uses TRBV6-5 and TRBJ2-5; TRBD2 aligns across 8 bases. Losses at the gene ends were 2 bases for V and 4 bases for J; bases not matched to a gene: 6. The CDR3 totals 15 residues. Germline values: CDR1 MNHEY, CDR2 SVGAGI. As DNA, the CDR3 is TGTGCCAGCAGTTACAGCGGGAGTCAGGGAGAGACCCAGTACTTC. Translation: CASSYSGSQGETQYF.

This chain joins TRBV6-5 and TRBJ1-1; D not resolved. CDR3 length: 14 amino acids. Germline CDR1 MNHEY, CDR2 SVGAGI. The V end was cut by 1 base, the J end by 3 bases, with 9 bases between. CDR3 sequence (DNA): TGTGCCAGCAGTTACTACACGGGGTACACTGAAGCTTTCTTT. It specifies CASSYYTGYTEAFF.

V and J are TRBV27 and TRBJ1-1; TRBD1 is a possible D gene (6 bases). Trimming left V 6 bases short and J 0 bases short, with 14 bases between. Per the germline V gene, CDR1 is MNHEY and CDR2 is SMNVEV (reference sequence). This CDR3 comprises 15 residues. CDR3 loop: CASREPTGLNTEAFF. CDR3 in DNA: TGTGCCAGCAGGGAACCTACAGGGCTGAACACTGAAGCTTTCTTT.

About this clone: One end of the junction is discordant with germline, which a read error may explain. The chain is built from TRBV10-3 and TRBJ2-5; no clear D gene. The J call is doubtful: the DNA matches TRBJ2-7 better. Germline assignment: CDR1 ENHRY and CDR2 SYGVKD. The CDR3 is made up of 12 amino acids. DNA for the CDR3: TGTGCCATCGGTGACGGGTCCTACGAGCAGTACTTC. Translated, it gives CAIGDGSYEQYF.

The rearrangement links TRBV11-2 to TRBJ2-7, with 7 bases aligning to TRBD1. Germline trimming cut 2 bases from V and 2 bases from J; bases unmatched to any gene: 9. Germline loops: CDR1 SGHAT, CDR2 FQNNGV. This CDR3 is built from 16 residues. CDR3: CASSLPTGMGTYEQYF. DNA of the CDR3: TGTGCCAGCAGCTTACCGACAGGGATGGGAACCTACGAGCAGTACTTC.

The chain carries TRBV6-4 and TRBJ1-5; 8 bases align to TRBD1. CDR1 is MRHNA, CDR2 SNTAGT, per germline. After removal of 6 bases from V and 4 bases from J, the junction contained 5 bases not matched to a gene. The CDR3 consists of 14 residues. The DNA for the CDR3 is TGTGCCAGCAGCGCACAGGGGGGAAATCAGCCCCAGCATTTT. It specifies CASSAQGGNQPQHF.

The chain carries TRBV7-8 and TRBJ2-1; 10 bases match TRBD2. V lost 2 bases and J lost 0; bases outside the gene matches: 10. This CDR3 has 19 residues. CDR1 SGHVS and CDR2 FQNEAQ come from the germline V gene. CDR3 DNA sequence: TGTGCCAGCAGCTTAAGTACAGTACTAGCGGGGAGCTCCTACAATGAGCAGTTCTTC. Translating gives CASSLSTVLAGSSYNEQFF.

The chain combines TRBV7-9 with TRBJ2-1; 9 nucleotides match TRBD1. CDR1 is SEHNR, CDR2 FQNEAQ, per germline (reference sequence). The CDR3 sequence is 16 residues long. Unmatched junction bases numbered 9, after V lost 5 bases and J lost 4 bases. The DNA of the CDR3 is TGTGCCAGCAGCGGGAGATCGGGACAGGGTTACAATGAGCAGTTCTTC. Its translation: CASSGRSGQGYNEQFF.

The DNA of the CDR3 is TGCGCCAGCAGTGAGCCCGCGGGACTAGCGGGATCCACAGATACGCAGTATTTT. Protein product: CASSEPAGLAGSTDTQYF. The rearrangement uses TRBV10-1 and TRBJ2-3; 13 bases are a match to TRBD2. V trimming: 2 bases; J trimming: 2 bases; junction bases outside the gene matches: 7. Germline V gene sequence: CDR1 WNHNN, CDR2 SYGVQD (reference sequence). CDR3 length: 18 amino acids.

V is TRBV7-2 and J is TRBJ2-5; perhaps TRBD1 as D (5 bases). The CDR3 runs 14 residues. Germline V gene lookup returns CDR1 SGHTA and CDR2 FQGNSA. V lost 8 bases to trimming and J lost 1 base, with 14 bases between them. The DNA of the CDR3 is TGTGCCAGCTCCCTGGGGCGGATCCAAGAGACCCAGTACTTC. This encodes CASSLGRIQETQYF.

The V gene is TRBV5-8, the J gene TRBJ2-7; 9 bases match TRBD1. V trimming: 0 bases; J trimming: 7 bases; junction bases outside the gene matches: 11. This CDR3 contains 16 residues. Germline V gene lookup returns CDR1 SGHTS and CDR2 YDEGEE. The CDR3 protein is CASSLALGTGSWEQYF. CDR3 nucleotides: TGTGCCAGCAGCTTGGCCCTGGGGACAGGGTCGTGGGAGCAGTACTTC.

This clone showed up just a few times. The V gene is TRBV5-1, the J gene TRBJ1-1; maybe TRBD1 (6 bases). The V end was cut by 0 bases, the J end by 8 bases, with 17 bases between. The CDR3 has 15 amino acids. Germline V CDR1 and CDR2: SGHRS, YFSETQ. CDR3 protein: CASSLDSLGRGEAFF. CDR3 DNA sequence: TGCGCCAGCAGCTTGGATTCATTGGGGAGGGGGGAAGCTTTCTTT. The complete variable domain, with remaining parts taken from reference TRBV5-1 and TRBJ1-1, reads KAGVTQTPRYLIKTRGQQVTLSCSPISGHRSVSWYQQTPGQGLQFLFEYFSETQRNKGNFPGRFSGRQFSNSRSEMNVSTLELGDSALYLCASSLDSLGRGEAFFGQGTRLTVV.

The V call is TRBV2, the J call TRBJ2-7; 9 positions match TRBD1. The V segment lost 1 base and the J segment 6 bases; nucleotides outside the gene matches: 7. The CDR3 is made up of 15 amino acids. CDR1 is SNHLY, CDR2 FYNNEI, per germline. The CDR3 loop reads CASSEGWDRAAEQYF. The CDR3 nucleotides read TGTGCCAGCAGTGAAGGCTGGGACAGGGCGGCCGAGCAGTACTTC.

This chain connects TRBV27 to TRBJ1-2, with D hard to call. Per the germline V gene, CDR1 is MNHEY and CDR2 is SMNVEV (reference sequence). The CDR3 is made up of 14 amino acids. The V end lost 3 bases, the J end lost 4 bases, and 12 bases lay between the germline ends. The CDR3 loop reads CASSFAGDTYGYTF. In nucleotides, the CDR3 is TGTGCCAGCAGTTTCGCCGGAGATACCTATGGCTACACCTTC.

Only a few counts were recorded for this clone. The chain couples TRBV5-1 to TRBJ2-7; the match to TRBD2 covers 8 bases. Germline V gene lookup returns CDR1 SGHRS and CDR2 YFSETQ. With 0 bases clipped from V and 2 bases from J, the junction kept 7 bases outside the gene matches. This CDR3 comprises 16 residues. The CDR3 DNA reads as TGCGCCAGCAGCTTGGTTGTCCAGCGGGAGCCCTACGAGCAGTACTTC. Residues: CASSLVVQREPYEQYF.

The V call is TRBV18, the J call TRBJ2-2, with 7 bases lining up with TRBD1. The junction had 8 bases not matched to a gene; V was cut back by 6 bases and J by 4 bases. Per germline, CDR1 KGHSH and CDR2 LQKENI. This CDR3 is 15 amino acids long. In DNA, the CDR3 is TGTGCCAGCTCGTTTCCGGGACAGTTCACCGGGGAGCTGTTTTTT. This sequence encodes CASSFPGQFTGELFF.

The V gene is TRBV27, the J gene TRBJ1-1; D uncertain. Germline-derived CDR1 and CDR2 are MNHEY and SMNVEV (reference sequence). The CDR3 is made up of 13 amino acids. V was clipped by 5 bases and J by 7 bases, with 14 bases between them. The CDR3 DNA reads TGTGCCAGCAGTATATACGGGAGCCGTGAAGCTTTCTTT. It specifies CASSIYGSREAFF.

The chain links TRBV6-4 to TRBJ1-1; D perhaps matches TRBD1 (5 bases). V was pared by 6 bases and J by 2 bases, with 7 bases between. Germline CDR1 MRHNA, CDR2 SNTAGT. The CDR3 loop spans 12 amino acids. CDR3 sequence reads: CASSQGNTEAFF. CDR3 sequence (DNA): TGTGCCAGCAGCCAGGGTAACACTGAAGCTTTCTTT.